This T cell receptor beta chain appears in the sequencing data of a study of regulatory T cells in long-lasting Graves disease. As for time point: newly diagnosed GD, antithyroid drugs for less than 3 months. PBMC-extracted RNA yielded the TCR library. Peripheral blood, roughly 8.8 milliliters of it, was drawn into EDTA tubes. Investigators prepared the TCR beta libraries by applying iRepertoire HTBI primers and Arm-PCR of CDR3 regions. TCRdb processed the multiplex PCR reads anew with MiXCR; each CDR3 protein has one entry. The sample shows approximately 560,000 distinct CDR3 sequences, 15% to 20% of them seen only once. Trimming took 4 bases from V and 3 from J, leaving 19 bases between them. The CDR3 totals 17 residues. Germline-derived CDR1 and CDR2 are SGHAT and FQDESV (reference sequence). The same data also went into a second study, on T cells in Graves' hyperthyroidism and ophthalmopathy. That source reports: Exclusion of patients followed from uncontrolled infection, other autoimmune disease, pregnancy or lactation. Carried out on the TCR CDR3, a first-round RT-PCR used the HTBI primer set. Stable hyperthyroidism was separated from ophthalmopathy by a model based on 13 V-J features.

This specimen consisted of peripheral blood mononuclear cells (PBMCs), obtained at new diagnosis, from a patient treated with antithyroid drugs. The receptor was isolated from a man between 18 and 29 years old with Graves disease. The V call is TRBV11-1, the J call TRBJ1-3; perhaps TRBD1 as D (6 bases). The CDR3 here is CASSYRDIHRGGNTIYF. Written as DNA, the CDR3 is TGTGCCAGCAGCTACCGGGACATCCACCGGGGTGGAAACACCATATATTTT.